A selection of T cell receptor beta chains follows, all from one sample in a study of breast tumors, draining lymph nodes, adjacent tissues. TCRdb processed the multiplex PCR reads anew with MiXCR; each CDR3 protein has one entry. The sample comprises about 200,000 distinct CDR3 sequences, around 29% of which are singletons, and 4.3% rests with the top ten. The sequenced material came from axillary lymph node tissue. The receptors derive from a female donor with breast cancer. Some clones in this sample may be carry-over from other donors' samples. The CDR3 runs from the conserved cysteine through the conserved F or W. The D gene is left open where the match is weak. Only some rows state a clone size, as once, few, many or a class for expanded clones.

d_call	v_call	clone_size	j_call	cdr3_nt	cdr3_aa
TRBD1	TRBV6-1	many	TRBJ2-3	TGTGCCAGCGGGGGGACAGGGAACACAGATACGCAGTATTTT	CASGGTGNTDTQYF
TRBD1	TRBV11-2	many	TRBJ1-6	TGTGCCAGCAGCAGCCCCCCAGGGGGCGACTACTATAATTCACCCCTCCACTTT	CASSSPPGGDYYNSPLHF
.	TRBV5-8	many	TRBJ1-2	TGTGCCAGCAGAACCCTTAACACACTATATAACTATGGCTACACCTTC	CASRTLNTLYNYGYTF
TRBD1	TRBV7-9	.	TRBJ1-5	TGTGCCAGCAGATCGGACAGGGGGCGAGAGACCCAGCATTTT	CASRSDRGRETQHF
TRBD1	TRBV7-9	.	TRBJ1-2	TGTGCCAGCAGCTTAGGGCGGGACAGGGGGCTCGGAGGCTACACCTTC	CASSLGRDRGLGGYTF
.	TRBV19	.	TRBJ2-1	TGTGCCAGTAGTTCTGGGCCCCCACAGGGGGGGCCTTACAATGAGCAGTTCTTC	CASSSGPPQGGPYNEQFF
.	TRBV29-1	many	TRBJ2-7	TGCAGCGTTGAAGAGGGGGCTGGGGGAGAGCAGTACTTC	CSVEEGAGGEQYF
TRBD1	TRBV2	many	TRBJ2-7	TGTGCCAGCAGTGCGGGGACAGGGACCGTGCTCCACTTC	CASSAGTGTVLHF
TRBD1	TRBV28	few	TRBJ2-6	TGTGCCAGCGGGGACAGGGTCTCTGGGGCCAACGTCCTGACTTTC	CASGDRVSGANVLTF
.	TRBV15	many	TRBJ1-5	TGTGCCACCAGCAGAGATGAGGGCCATATGCTAAACAATCAGCCCCAGCATTTT	CATSRDEGHMLNNQPQHF
TRBD1	TRBV20-1	many	TRBJ1-4	TGCAGTGCTAGGCCGAGACAGGGAGAGGGAAAACTGTTTTTT	CSARPRQGEGKLFF
.	TRBV20-1	many	TRBJ2-1	TGCAGTGCCAGTCTAGCCCATGAGCAGTTCTTC	CSASLAHEQFF
TRBD2	TRBV19	few	TRBJ2-7	TGTGCCCGTAGTCCAGGGACTAGCGGAGGATACGAGCAGTACTTC	CARSPGTSGGYEQYF
.	TRBV2	many	TRBJ2-2	TGTGCCAGCAATTTCGGAGGCACCGGGGAGCTGTTTTTT	CASNFGGTGELFF
TRBD1	TRBV7-9	.	TRBJ1-2	TGTGCCAGCAGCTTATTAGCCGGGACAGGGGGGTCTGGAAACACCTTC	CASSLLAGTGGSGNTF
.	TRBV20-1	many	TRBJ2-3	TGCAGTGCTTCAAGTGGGGGATGGAACACAGATACGCAGTATTTT	CSASSGGWNTDTQYF
.	TRBV10-3	.	TRBJ2-7	TGTGCCATCAGTCAGGAGCGCTCCTACGAGCAGTACTTC	CAISQERSYEQYF
.	TRBV20-1	many	TRBJ2-1	TGCAGTGCCAGCACAGCGAGTCGCTACAATGAGCAGTTCTTC	CSASTASRYNEQFF
.	TRBV10-2	many	TRBJ1-2	TGCGCCAGCAGGGGCCCCCGGTATGGCTACACCTTC	CASRGPRYGYTF
TRBD1	TRBV29-1	few	TRBJ1-1	TGCAGCGCAGGGGGCGCGAACACTGAAGCTTTCTTT	CSAGGANTEAFF
.	TRBV12-1	.	TRBJ2-1	TGTGCCAGCTGCAGCGGACAGGGGGACAATGCGCAGTTCTTC	CASCSGQGDNAQFF
.	TRBV18	.	TRBJ1-1	TGTGCCAGCTCTCCTCGGAGCACTGAAGCTTTCTTT	CASSPRSTEAFF
TRBD1	TRBV3-1	many	TRBJ2-5	TGTGCCAGCAGCCGGGTGGACAGGGGGTGGGAGACCCAGTACTTC	CASSRVDRGWETQYF
TRBD1	TRBV12-3/TRBV12-4	.	TRBJ1-2	TGTGCCAGCAGTTTACGAAAGGGGTCAGGGGGCTGCACCTTC	CASSLRKGSGGCTF
.	TRBV9	many	TRBJ1-2	TGTGCCAGCAGCGCCAGCACCACAGGGTGGGGTGGCTACACCTTC	CASSASTTGWGGYTF
TRBD1	TRBV12-3/TRBV12-4	many	TRBJ2-2	TGTGCCAGCAGTGGGACAGGACCGACCGGGGAGCTGTTTTTT	CASSGTGPTGELFF
.	TRBV5-4	once	TRBJ2-1	TGTGCCAGCAGCCAAGGATCTACCGGGATTGGCTACAATGAGCAGTTCTTC	CASSQGSTGIGYNEQFF
.	TRBV20-1	once	TRBJ1-1	TGCAGTGCCAGCAACCAGGGAGGACGGACTGAAGCTTTCTTT	CSASNQGGRTEAFF
.	TRBV27	.	TRBJ2-7	TGTGCCAGCAGGTCAGGGATTTCCGAGCAGTACTTC	CASRSGISEQYF
.	TRBV5-6	.	TRBJ1-2	TGTGCCAGCAGCGTCCGGGGCTACACCTTC	CASSVRGYTF
.	TRBV29-1	many	TRBJ1-3	TGCAGCGTTGGGGAGGGCGCTGGAGGAAACACCATATATTTT	CSVGEGAGGNTIYF
TRBD1	TRBV7-2	many	TRBJ1-6	TGTGCCAGCAGCCCAGGGACAGGGAAAGGCACCTATAATCCACCCCTCCACTTT	CASSPGTGKGTYNPPLHF
.	TRBV7-3	.	TRBJ2-5	TGTGCCAGCAGCACAAACACAGGGATTTGTGAGACCCAGTACTTC	CASSTNTGICETQYF
.	TRBV7-8	many	TRBJ1-5	TGTGCCAGCAGCTTAGGGACAGCCTACAATCAGCCCCAGCATTTT	CASSLGTAYNQPQHF
.	TRBV4-1	many	TRBJ1-6	TGCGCCAGCAGCCAGCCCCCATCAGGGGCGGGAAATTCACCCCTCCACTTT	CASSQPPSGAGNSPLHF
.	TRBV7-9	.	TRBJ2-5	TGCGCCAGCAGCCCACGCACTGGGCTCAAGACCCAGTACTTC	CASSPRTGLKTQYF
.	TRBV6-2/TRBV6-3	.	TRBJ2-3	TGTGCCAGCAGTTATAGGAGACTAGGCACAGATACGCAGTATTTT	CASSYRRLGTDTQYF
TRBD2	TRBV12-3/TRBV12-4	.	TRBJ2-5	TGTGCCAGCAGTTTAGTCCTAGCGGGGGGGCCGGTGGAAGAGACCCAGTACTTC	CASSLVLAGGPVEETQYF
TRBD1	TRBV7-9	many	TRBJ2-5	TGTGCCAGCAGCCCTTCGACAGGGCGGCAAGAGACCCAGTACTTC	CASSPSTGRQETQYF
.	TRBV11-2	many	TRBJ2-6	TGTGCCAGCAGCTTAGTAATGGGTTCCGGGGCCAACGTCCTGACTTTC	CASSLVMGSGANVLTF